The T cell receptor (beta chain) described here comes from a study of T cell responses to AZD1222 COVID-19 vaccine. The CDR3 runs to 12 residues. V was cut by 6 bases and J by 7 bases, with 12 bases left in between. The V gene's germline CDR1 is MNHEY and CDR2 SVGAGI. Sequencing used immunoSEQ multiplex PCR; TCRdb keeps in-frame clones, though not all of them. Found here are fewer than 50,000 clones, around 80% of them singletons; the top ten hold about 20%. The source material was peripheral blood, sampled 28 days after the second dose of the MenACWY control vaccine. This chain links TRBV6-5 with TRBJ1-1; a possible D gene is TRBD1 (5 bases). The sequence came from an adult who received the MenACWY meningococcal vaccine as a control. This CDR3 reads CASSLAGGEAFF. CDR3 nucleotide sequence: TGTGCCAGCAGCCTGGCGGGGGGTGAAGCTTTCTTT.